Below, 27 T cell receptor beta chains from the same sample are listed, as sequenced in a study of beta chain features in type 1 diabetes. Every isolated RNA sample was fully reverse transcribed, so sequencing captured expressed TCRB transcripts. Assay: immunoSEQ multiplex PCR; the TCRdb copy retains only in-frame clones and omits some. The sample yields 95,000 to 150,000 clones, over 15% seen once. Whole-study results and caveats: Moderately but significantly shorter TCRB CDR3s were found in Type 1 diabetes patients in all four CD4+ subsets.

Their cognate antigens are unknown. Source material: central memory CD4+ T cells from blood. All receptors come from a man younger than 45 with type 1 diabetes.

The rearrangement uses TRBV4-2 and TRBJ1-2; maybe TRBD1 (6 bases). V was shortened by 1 base and J by 4 bases, with 13 bases between the two germline ends. The CDR3 sequence is 15 residues long. Germline V gene lookup returns CDR1 LGHNA and CDR2 YNFKEQ. The CDR3 sequence: CASSQAVGQIYGYTF. CDR3 coding DNA: TGTGCCAGCAGCCAAGCCGTCGGACAGATCTATGGCTACACCTTC.

In the case of this clone: Its ends do not fully match the called genes, so a read error is possible. The chain couples TRBV4-1 to TRBJ2-7; TRBD1 might be the D (6 bases). The CDR3 spans 15 residues. In germline, CDR1 is MGHRA, CDR2 YSYEKL. The CDR3 region is CASSQDRGQPYEQYF. As DNA, the CDR3 is TGTGCCAGCAGCCAAGACCGTGGACAGCCCTACGAGCAGTACTTC.

The table lists this clone with a few counts. The chain combines TRBV2 with TRBJ1-1; possible D gene TRBD1, 5 bases. V was trimmed by 8 bases and J by 0 bases, leaving 22 bases between them. CDR1 and CDR2 from the germline V gene are SNHLY and FYNNEI. The CDR3 extends over 17 amino acids. The CDR3 DNA reads as TGTGCCAGCGGGGCCCTTCGGGGCAGCGGACTGAACACTGAAGCTTTCTTT. Its protein is CASGALRGSGLNTEAFF.

J is TRBJ1-1 and V is TRBV6-6; a possible D gene is TRBD1 (6 bases). Trimming cost V 4 bases and J 3 bases, with 9 bases left between them. Germline V lookup: CDR1 MNHNY, CDR2 SVGAGI (reference sequence). The CDR3 contains 13 residues. The CDR3 DNA follows: TGTGCCAGCAGTTTAAGACAGGACACTGAAGCTTTCTTT. Translated, it gives CASSLRQDTEAFF.

Only a few counts were recorded for this clone. DNA for the CDR3: TGTGCCAGCAGCCCCGCGGTCCGGGTGTCGGCCCTGAACACTGAAGCTTTCTTT. Translation: CASSPAVRVSALNTEAFF. The chain carries TRBV7-2 and TRBJ1-1, with D hard to call. Trimming left V 5 bases short and J 0 bases short, with 22 bases between. The CDR3 is 18 amino acids. Germline V CDR1 and CDR2: SGHTA, FQGNSA. Drawing the rest from reference TRBV7-2 and TRBJ1-1, the complete variable domain is GAGVSQSPSNKVTEKGKDVELRCDPISGHTALYWYRQSLGQGLEFLIYFQGNSAPDKSGLPSDRFSAERTGGSVSTLTIQRTQQEDSAVYLCASSPAVRVSALNTEAFFGQGTRLTVV.

V usage is TRBV9 and J usage is TRBJ2-5; D is possibly TRBD1 or TRBD2 (5 bases each). The V end lost 4 bases, the J end lost 3 bases, and 10 bases lay between the germline ends. This CDR3 spans 13 amino acids. Germline values: CDR1 SGDLS, CDR2 YYNGEE. For the CDR3, the DNA is TGTGCCAGCAGCCGGGGCTCCGAAGAGACCCAGTACTTC. It yields the protein CASSRGSEETQYF.

The chain recombines TRBV2 with TRBJ2-1; 8 positions agree with TRBD1. Unmatched junction bases numbered 4, after V lost 6 bases and J lost 0 bases. Germline loops: CDR1 SNHLY, CDR2 FYNNEI. This CDR3 comprises 15 residues. The CDR3 coding sequence is TGTGCCAGCAGAGCTACAGGGGGCTCCTACAATGAGCAGTTCTTC. It codes for CASRATGGSYNEQFF.

This clone was seen a handful of times. The V and J genes are TRBV7-2 and TRBJ2-3; D not certain. CDR1 SGHTA and CDR2 FQGNSA come from the germline V gene. The CDR3 totals 13 residues. Trimming took off 5 bases at V and 2 bases at J, with 8 bases between the two ends. DNA of the CDR3: TGTGCCAGCAGCCGTGACAACACAGATACGCAGTATTTT. It specifies CASSRDNTDTQYF.

This clone showed up just a few times. The chain recombines TRBV27 with TRBJ1-1; D is undetermined. Trimming left V 1 base short and J 5 bases short, with 11 bases between. Germline V lookup: CDR1 MNHEY, CDR2 SMNVEV (reference sequence). The CDR3 length is 14 residues. CDR3 DNA: TGTGCCAGCAGTTTATTTGGAGCTATGACTGAAGCTTTCTTT. Its protein product is CASSLFGAMTEAFF.

This clone has only a few counts. The chain employs TRBV7-2 and TRBJ2-5; D might be TRBD1 or TRBD2, each matching 6 bases. The CDR3 is made up of 14 amino acids. Germline CDR1 and CDR2: SGHTA and FQGNSA. Trimming cost V 4 bases and J 2 bases, with 11 bases left between them. The CDR3 spells CASSSQGGQETQYF. Written as DNA, the CDR3 is TGTGCCAGCAGCTCACAGGGAGGACAAGAGACCCAGTACTTC.

This clone was seen a handful of times. One end of the junction is discordant with germline, which a read error may explain. The rearrangement joins TRBV7-2 to TRBJ2-7; 9 nucleotides agree with TRBD1. Germline lookup yields CDR1 SGHTA and CDR2 FQGNSA. The CDR3 runs 15 residues. The CDR3 protein is CASSQAGQGIYEQYF. CDR3 bases: TGCGCCAGCAGCCAAGCGGGACAGGGAATCTACGAGCAGTACTTC.

A few counts support this clone. The rearrangement uses TRBV11-2 and TRBJ2-1, with D maybe TRBD2 (6 bases). Trimming pared 1 base from V and 15 bases from J, leaving 13 bases between. CDR1 is SGHAT, CDR2 FQNNGV, per germline. The CDR3 is 12 residues long. The DNA for the CDR3 is TGTGCCAGCAGCTTAGTCGCGGGAAGGTGGTTCTTC. Translated: CASSLVAGRWFF.

On this clone itself: This CDR3 is also generated by other DNA sequences in the sample. The chain uses TRBV5-6 and TRBJ2-7; D remains ambiguous. In germline, CDR1 is SGHDT, CDR2 YYEEEE. The V and J ends lost 4 bases and 3 bases respectively, with 5 bases between them. The CDR3 loop spans 11 amino acids. CDR3 coding DNA: TGTGCCAGCAGCCTAAACTACGAGCAGTACTTC. Translation gives CASSLNYEQYF.

The rearrangement joins TRBV6-5 to TRBJ1-1, with D unresolved. CDR1 MNHEY and CDR2 SVGAGI come from the germline V gene. V was pared by 8 bases and J by 2 bases, with 12 bases between. The CDR3 extends over 13 amino acids. The CDR3 protein is CASREDLNTEAFF. Written as DNA, the CDR3 is TGTGCCAGCCGAGAAGACCTCAACACTGAAGCTTTCTTT.

This chain uses TRBV7-9 with TRBJ1-2; unclear D gene. CDR1 is SEHNR, CDR2 FQNEAQ, per germline (reference sequence). Trimming left V 0 bases short and J 0 bases short, with 5 bases between. The CDR3 has 14 amino acids. In nucleotides, the CDR3 is TGTGCCAGCAGCTTAGCTCAAGCTAACTATGGCTACACCTTC. Residues: CASSLAQANYGYTF.

This clone was detected only a few times. The CDR3 DNA reads TGTGCCAGCAGCAGACAAACCGGGACAGGGGGCAATGAGCAGTTCTTC. This gives the protein CASSRQTGTGGNEQFF. This rearrangement joins TRBV7-6 to TRBJ2-1; 11 nucleotides line up with TRBD1. Germline CDR1 is SGHVS and CDR2 is FNYEAQ. CDR3 size: 16 residues. J gave up 6 bases and V 5 bases, and 9 bases lay outside the gene matches.

This clone has only a few counts. CDR3 sequence (DNA): TGCAGCGTTGAGGTCCAGGGTAAAGAGACCCAGTACTTC. Its translation is CSVEVQGKETQYF. The genes are TRBV29-1 and TRBJ2-5, with a tentative D call TRBD1 (5 bases). This CDR3 is built from 13 residues. The germline V and J ends were trimmed by 3 bases and 3 bases, with 11 bases remaining between them. Germline-derived CDR1 and CDR2 are SQVTM and ANQGSEA.

This chain joins TRBV5-1 and TRBJ1-2, with 7 bases identical to TRBD1. Germline trimming cut 3 bases from V and 4 bases from J; bases unmatched to any gene: 12. The CDR3 contains 16 residues. Germline loops: CDR1 SGHRS, CDR2 YFSETQ. The CDR3 sequence: CASSSSTGTVLYGYTF. CDR3 DNA: TGCGCCAGCAGCTCGAGTACCGGGACAGTACTCTATGGCTACACCTTC.

The rearrangement joins TRBV11-2 to TRBJ2-7, with D possibly called TRBD1 or TRBD2 (6 bases each). Germline CDR1 reads SGHAT; CDR2 reads FQNNGV. The CDR3 sequence is 12 residues long. V gave up 6 bases and J gave up 6 bases, with 12 bases separating them. The CDR3 DNA reads TGTGCCAGCAGTCCACAGGGAGGCGAGCAGTACTTC. This sequence encodes CASSPQGGEQYF.

J is TRBJ2-6 and V is TRBV5-4, with no clear D. Germline CDR1 reads SGHNT; CDR2 reads YYREEE (reference sequence). This CDR3 is 15 amino acids long. Trimming shortened V by 2 bases and J by 1 base, and 7 bases separated the two germline ends. The CDR3: CASSFKGSGANVLTF. For the CDR3, the DNA is TGTGCCAGCAGCTTTAAAGGGTCTGGGGCCAACGTCCTGACTTTC.

The sample holds many counts of this clone. V and J are TRBV4-3 and TRBJ2-1, with D unresolved. There are 16 residues in the CDR3. Germline lookup yields CDR1 LGHNA and CDR2 YSLEER. Trimming took 0 bases from V and 4 from J, leaving 13 bases between them. The CDR3 region has the DNA TGCGCCAGCAGCCAAGATTGGGCTAGGTTTTACAATGAGCAGTTCTTC. It codes for CASSQDWARFYNEQFF.

This clone was observed a handful of times. This rearrangement joins TRBV4-3 to TRBJ1-4; 7 nucleotides line up with TRBD1. Germline V gene lookup returns CDR1 LGHNA and CDR2 YSLEER. The CDR3 consists of 15 residues. Losses at the gene ends were 1 base for V and 4 bases for J; bases not matched to a gene: 3. In DNA, the CDR3 is TGCGCCAGCAGCCAAGCCGACAGGGATAATGAAAAACTGTTTTTT. Its protein product is CASSQADRDNEKLFF.

There are a few counts of this clone. The chain links TRBV13 to TRBJ1-6; 8 bases match TRBD1. The J segment lost 10 bases and the V segment lost 7 bases, leaving 9 bases of the junction unmatched. In germline, CDR1 is PRHDT, CDR2 FYEKMQ (reference sequence). This CDR3 has 14 amino acids. CDR3 nucleotides: TGTGCCAGCACCCCCCCAGGGGGCAGCTCACCCCTCCACTTT. Translated: CASTPPGGSSPLHF. The complete variable domain, with remaining parts taken from reference TRBV13 and TRBJ1-6, reads AAGVIQSPRHLIKEKRETATLKCYPIPRHDTVYWYQQGPGQDPQFLISFYEKMQSDKGSIPDRFSAQQFSDYHSELNMSSLELGDSALYFCASTPPGGSSPLHFGNGTRLTVT.

The chain links TRBV29-1 to TRBJ1-2; 9 bases are a match to TRBD1. Trimming cost V 5 bases and J 4 bases; bases outside gene matches: 8. The CDR3 consists of 14 residues. Germline values: CDR1 SQVTM, CDR2 ANQGSEA. CDR3 sequence: CSVRWDRDIYGYTF. The CDR3 DNA reads TGCAGCGTTAGATGGGACAGGGATATCTATGGCTACACCTTC.

Only a few counts were recorded for this clone. The V gene is TRBV7-2, the J gene TRBJ2-7; TRBD1 aligns across 8 bases. This CDR3 comprises 15 residues. The germline V gene encodes CDR1 SGHTA and CDR2 FQGNSA. V lost 2 bases and J lost 4; bases outside the gene matches: 7. CDR3 coding DNA: TGTGCCAGCAGCTTACCCGCAGGGGGCGTGTACGAGCAGTACTTC. This translates into CASSLPAGGVYEQYF. The whole variable domain, remainder taken from reference TRBV7-2 and TRBJ2-7, is GAGVSQSPSNKVTEKGKDVELRCDPISGHTALYWYRQSLGQGLEFLIYFQGNSAPDKSGLPSDRFSAERTGGSVSTLTIQRTQQEDSAVYLCASSLPAGGVYEQYFGPGTRLTVT.

The CDR3 DNA reads as TGTGCCAGCAGCGTAGTACTAGCGGGGGGCGAGCAGTTCTTC. Translation: CASSVVLAGGEQFF. The rearrangement joins TRBV9 to TRBJ2-1, with 12 bases aligning to TRBD2. V lost 0 bases to trimming and J lost 10 bases; unmatched junction nucleotides: 2. Germline V gene lookup returns CDR1 SGDLS and CDR2 YYNGEE. CDR3 size: 14 residues. Together with reference TRBV9 and TRBJ2-1, the CDR3 gives the full variable domain: DSGVTQTPKHLITATGQRVTLRCSPRSGDLSVYWYQQSLDQGLQFLIQYYNGEERAKGNILERFSAQQFPDLHSELNLSSLELGDSALYFCASSVVLAGGEQFFGPGTRLTVL.

The V gene is TRBV7-3, the J gene TRBJ2-7; a weak D match, TRBD2 (6 bases). The V gene's germline CDR1 is SGHTA and CDR2 FQGTGA. The CDR3 consists of 15 residues. V was cut by 2 bases and J by 0 bases, with 11 bases left in between. CDR3 loop: CASSLGPAGSYEQYF. The CDR3 coding sequence is TGTGCCAGCAGCTTAGGGCCAGCGGGCTCCTACGAGCAGTACTTC.